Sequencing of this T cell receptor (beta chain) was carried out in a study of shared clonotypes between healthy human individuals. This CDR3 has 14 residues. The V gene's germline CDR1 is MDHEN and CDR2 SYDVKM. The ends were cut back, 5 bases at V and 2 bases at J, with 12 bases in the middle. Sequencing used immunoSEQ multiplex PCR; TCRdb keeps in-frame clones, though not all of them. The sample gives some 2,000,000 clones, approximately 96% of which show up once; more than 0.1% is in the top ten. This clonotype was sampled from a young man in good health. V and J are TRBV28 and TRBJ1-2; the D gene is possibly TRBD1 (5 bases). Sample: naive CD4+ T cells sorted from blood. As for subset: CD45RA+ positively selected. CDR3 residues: CASSLDSNNYGYTF. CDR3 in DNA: TGTGCCAGCAGTCTAGACAGCAACAACTATGGCTACACCTTC.